This T cell receptor (beta chain) appears in the sequencing data of a study of T cell clonality in common variable immunodeficiency. This clone was detected ten times or more. Its antigen is as yet unknown. The read ends 3 residues early relative to the CDR3; the germline J gene fills the gap. Germline lookup yields CDR1 SNHLY and CDR2 FYNNEI. Trimming took 7 bases from V and 7 from J, leaving 17 bases between them. This CDR3 spans 15 amino acids. Whole-study results and caveats: Shared TCRbeta clones were fewer between CVID subjects than controls.

The method was immunoSEQ multiplex PCR; TCRdb's version includes in-frame clones alone and lacks a portion of them. The repertoire has about 74,000 clones, none seen only once; the ten largest take approximately 0.8%. Patients and controls were mostly of Caucasian heritage. Donors gave about 5 to 8 ml heparinized peripheral whole blood. J is TRBJ1-6 and V is TRBV2; a possible D gene is TRBD1 (6 bases). The TCR originated in a person aged 18 to 70 in good health. Material: peripheral blood mononuclear cells. CDR3 DNA (partial): TGTGCCAGCAAGCTACAGGGTGATGCCAATTCACCC. Its protein product is CASKLQGDANSP. The entire CDR3 is CASKLQGDANSPLHF.